The rows below give T cell receptor beta chains drawn from one sample of a study of shared clonotypes between healthy human individuals. The method was immunoSEQ multiplex PCR; TCRdb's version includes in-frame clones alone and lacks a portion of them. Seen here are 660,000 or so clones, 95% to 96% observed once, and the top ten hold roughly 0.1%. Input material: naive CD8+ T cells sorted from blood. The receptors derive from a woman aged 25 to 39 in good health. The CDR3 runs from the conserved cysteine through the conserved F or W. D genes are given only for firm matches. Expanded clones are given a class, and other clones once, few, many or no size at all.

d_call: -
j_call: TRBJ2-2
clone_size: -
v_call: TRBV6-1
cdr3_nt: TGTGCCAGCAGTGAGATGAACACCGGGGAGCTGTTTTTT
cdr3_aa: CASSEMNTGELFF

d_call: -
j_call: TRBJ2-7
clone_size: -
v_call: TRBV7-9
cdr3_nt: TGTGCCAGCAGCCTGACAGACTCCTACGAGCAGTACTTC
cdr3_aa: CASSLTDSYEQYF

d_call: -
j_call: TRBJ2-6
clone_size: -
v_call: TRBV29-1
cdr3_nt: TGCAGCGTTGCGGAAGTATTCGCTGGGGCCAACGTCCTGACTTTC
cdr3_aa: CSVAEVFAGANVLTF

d_call: TRBD2
j_call: TRBJ2-7
clone_size: -
v_call: TRBV11-2
cdr3_nt: TGTGCCAGCAGCTCGGGACTAGCGGGGAACGAGCAGTACTTC
cdr3_aa: CASSSGLAGNEQYF

d_call: -
j_call: TRBJ1-5
clone_size: -
v_call: TRBV9
cdr3_nt: TGTGCCAGCAGCGTAGCAGGTGGGGATCAGCCCCAGCATTTT
cdr3_aa: CASSVAGGDQPQHF

d_call: -
j_call: TRBJ2-1
clone_size: -
v_call: TRBV7-9
cdr3_nt: TGTGCCAGCAGCTCTCCGGGATCACTCTCGGATGAGCAGTTCTTC
cdr3_aa: CASSSPGSLSDEQFF

d_call: -
j_call: TRBJ2-7
clone_size: once
v_call: TRBV7-9
cdr3_nt: TGTGCCAGCAGCTTAGTGTTGGGCGCAAACTACGAGCAGTACTTC
cdr3_aa: CASSLVLGANYEQYF

d_call: TRBD2
j_call: TRBJ2-1
clone_size: -
v_call: TRBV4-1
cdr3_nt: TGCGCCAGCAGCCAAGCTGCTCTAGCGGGATTTAATGAGCAGTTCTTC
cdr3_aa: CASSQAALAGFNEQFF

d_call: -
j_call: TRBJ2-1
clone_size: -
v_call: TRBV7-9
cdr3_nt: TGTGCCAGCAGCTTATTGGCGGGAAGGGGGAATGAGCAGTTCTTC
cdr3_aa: CASSLLAGRGNEQFF

d_call: -
j_call: TRBJ2-2
clone_size: -
v_call: TRBV28
cdr3_nt: TGTGCCAGCAGTTTATACAGGGGACTCACCGGGGAGCTGTTTTTT
cdr3_aa: CASSLYRGLTGELFF

d_call: TRBD1
j_call: TRBJ1-4
clone_size: -
v_call: TRBV27
cdr3_nt: TGTGCCAGCAGTGTGACAGGGGGTAATGAAAAACTGTTTTTT
cdr3_aa: CASSVTGGNEKLFF

d_call: TRBD2
j_call: TRBJ2-2
clone_size: -
v_call: TRBV28
cdr3_nt: TGTGCCAGCAGTCTGGACAAACCGGGACTACCCAACACCGGGGAGCTGTTTTTT
cdr3_aa: CASSLDKPGLPNTGELFF

d_call: -
j_call: TRBJ2-5
clone_size: -
v_call: TRBV6-1
cdr3_nt: TGTGCCAGCAGTGATTGGGAACAGGGTGGGAAGACCCAGTACTTC
cdr3_aa: CASSDWEQGGKTQYF

d_call: TRBD2
j_call: TRBJ2-3
clone_size: -
v_call: TRBV9
cdr3_nt: TGTGCCAGCAACCCCCGACTAGCGGGAGATACAGATACGCAGTATTTT
cdr3_aa: CASNPRLAGDTDTQYF

d_call: -
j_call: TRBJ2-1
clone_size: -
v_call: TRBV5-1
cdr3_nt: TGCGCCAGCAGCTTGGGGGCTAGCCCCGAGCAGTTCTTC
cdr3_aa: CASSLGASPEQFF

d_call: -
j_call: TRBJ1-4
clone_size: -
v_call: TRBV4-1
cdr3_nt: TGCGCCAGCAGCCAAGTCGGCGGGACTGAAAAACTGTTTTTT
cdr3_aa: CASSQVGGTEKLFF

d_call: -
j_call: TRBJ1-5
clone_size: -
v_call: TRBV9
cdr3_nt: TGTGCCAGCAGCCCCGGGGATAATCAGCCCCAGCATTTT
cdr3_aa: CASSPGDNQPQHF

d_call: -
j_call: TRBJ2-1
clone_size: -
v_call: TRBV28
cdr3_nt: TGTGCCAGCAGTAATGGGACCATCGATTACTACAATGAGCAGTTCTTC
cdr3_aa: CASSNGTIDYYNEQFF

d_call: -
j_call: TRBJ2-7
clone_size: -
v_call: TRBV27
cdr3_nt: TGTGCCAGCAGTTTAAGCGTAGCGTTAGAGACAGGACGTTACGAGCAGTACTTC
cdr3_aa: CASSLSVALETGRYEQYF

d_call: -
j_call: TRBJ1-1
clone_size: -
v_call: TRBV12-5
cdr3_nt: TGTGCTAGTGGTTTAGCAGGGTTGGCTGAAGCTTTCTTT
cdr3_aa: CASGLAGLAEAFF

d_call: TRBD1
j_call: TRBJ2-7
clone_size: -
v_call: TRBV11-1
cdr3_nt: TGTGCCAGCAGCGGGGGGACAGGACTTTACGAGCAGTACTTC
cdr3_aa: CASSGGTGLYEQYF

d_call: -
j_call: TRBJ2-7
clone_size: -
v_call: TRBV27
cdr3_nt: TGTGCCAGCAGTCCTAACCCCGGCGAGCAGTACTTC
cdr3_aa: CASSPNPGEQYF

d_call: -
j_call: TRBJ2-1
clone_size: once
v_call: TRBV28
cdr3_nt: TGTGCCAGCAGTCGCGGGGTGGCTTACAATGAGCAGTTCTTC
cdr3_aa: CASSRGVAYNEQFF

d_call: -
j_call: TRBJ2-7
clone_size: -
v_call: TRBV27
cdr3_nt: TGTGCCAGCAGTTTCGTTCCTGGCGAGCAGTACTTC
cdr3_aa: CASSFVPGEQYF

d_call: -
j_call: TRBJ2-7
clone_size: -
v_call: TRBV19
cdr3_nt: TGTGCCAGTAGTATAGGGGACTTCGCAAACTACGAGCAGTACTTC
cdr3_aa: CASSIGDFANYEQYF

d_call: -
j_call: TRBJ2-1
clone_size: once
v_call: TRBV30
cdr3_nt: TGTGCCTGGAGACCAACCTCCTACAATGAGCAGTTCTTC
cdr3_aa: CAWRPTSYNEQFF

d_call: -
j_call: TRBJ2-7
clone_size: -
v_call: TRBV18
cdr3_nt: TGTGCCAGCTCACCAAGGGGCTCTCGGGAGCAGTACTTC
cdr3_aa: CASSPRGSREQYF

d_call: TRBD1
j_call: TRBJ1-5
clone_size: -
v_call: TRBV9
cdr3_nt: TGTGCCAGCAGCGTAGGAGGGGGCGGCAATCAGCCCCAGCATTTT
cdr3_aa: CASSVGGGGNQPQHF

d_call: -
j_call: TRBJ1-3
clone_size: -
v_call: TRBV4-1
cdr3_nt: TGCGCCAGCAGCCAAGTAAGGGGGGCTGGAAACACCATATATTTT
cdr3_aa: CASSQVRGAGNTIYF

d_call: -
j_call: TRBJ2-3
clone_size: -
v_call: TRBV20-1
cdr3_nt: TGCAGTGTAGACACCACAGATACGCAGTATTTT
cdr3_aa: CSVDTTDTQYF

d_call: -
j_call: TRBJ2-2
clone_size: -
v_call: TRBV19
cdr3_nt: TGTGCCAGTAGTATAGGGCTGATCGGGGAGCTGTTTTTT
cdr3_aa: CASSIGLIGELFF

d_call: -
j_call: TRBJ2-7
clone_size: -
v_call: TRBV7-3
cdr3_nt: TGTGCCAGCAGCCTCTCCGCTACAGTAGAGCAGTACTTC
cdr3_aa: CASSLSATVEQYF

d_call: TRBD1
j_call: TRBJ2-7
clone_size: -
v_call: TRBV7-9
cdr3_nt: TGTGCCAGCAGCCCTCCAGGGACAGTCGGCGAGCAGTACTTC
cdr3_aa: CASSPPGTVGEQYF

d_call: TRBD2
j_call: TRBJ2-1
clone_size: -
v_call: TRBV11-2
cdr3_nt: TGTGCCAGCAGCTTAGTGACGGGAGGGCCCTACAATGAGCAGTTCTTC
cdr3_aa: CASSLVTGGPYNEQFF

d_call: -
j_call: TRBJ2-6
clone_size: -
v_call: TRBV7-9
cdr3_nt: TGTGCCAGCAGCTTAGCCCACCTGGGGGCCAACGTCCTGACTTTC
cdr3_aa: CASSLAHLGANVLTF

d_call: -
j_call: TRBJ1-2
clone_size: -
v_call: TRBV28
cdr3_nt: TGTGCCAGCAGTTCTAACTATGGCTACACCTTC
cdr3_aa: CASSSNYGYTF

d_call: -
j_call: TRBJ2-2
clone_size: -
v_call: TRBV19
cdr3_nt: TGTGCCAGCTTACAGAGCACCGGGGAGCTGTTTTTT
cdr3_aa: CASLQSTGELFF

d_call: TRBD2
j_call: TRBJ2-1
clone_size: -
v_call: TRBV13
cdr3_nt: TGTGCCAGCAGCCCGGGACTAGCGGGAGTAAAGGAGCAGTTCTTC
cdr3_aa: CASSPGLAGVKEQFF

d_call: -
j_call: TRBJ1-1
clone_size: once
v_call: TRBV14
cdr3_nt: TGTGCCAGCAGCGACGAGGCATATTTGAACACTGAAGCTTTCTTT
cdr3_aa: CASSDEAYLNTEAFF

d_call: -
j_call: TRBJ1-3
clone_size: -
v_call: TRBV6-5
cdr3_nt: TGTGCCAGCAGTTACTCGGAAGGCTACTCTGGAAACACCATATATTTT
cdr3_aa: CASSYSEGYSGNTIYF

d_call: TRBD1
j_call: TRBJ1-4
clone_size: -
v_call: TRBV7-2
cdr3_nt: TGTGCCAGCAGCTTCGGACAGGGGCCCTTAACTAATGAAAAACTGTTTTTT
cdr3_aa: CASSFGQGPLTNEKLFF

d_call: -
j_call: TRBJ2-7
clone_size: -
v_call: TRBV5-5
cdr3_nt: TGTGCCAGCAGCCTTTCTGGGGGAGATATCTACGAGCAGTACTTC
cdr3_aa: CASSLSGGDIYEQYF

d_call: -
j_call: TRBJ1-5
clone_size: -
v_call: TRBV5-6
cdr3_nt: TGTGCCAGCAGCCCATTTGGGGGACAGCCCCAGCATTTT
cdr3_aa: CASSPFGGQPQHF

d_call: TRBD2
j_call: TRBJ2-2
clone_size: -
v_call: TRBV9
cdr3_nt: TGTGCCAGCAGCTCGCGACTAGCGGGGAACACCGGGGAGCTGTTTTTT
cdr3_aa: CASSSRLAGNTGELFF

d_call: TRBD2
j_call: TRBJ2-5
clone_size: once
v_call: TRBV6-5
cdr3_nt: TGTGCCAGCAGTTCTACTAGCGGGACTGGAGAGACCCAGTACTTC
cdr3_aa: CASSSTSGTGETQYF

d_call: TRBD1
j_call: TRBJ2-7
clone_size: -
v_call: TRBV28
cdr3_nt: TGTGCCAGCAGTTTATCCTGGACAGGGGGCTACGAGCAGTACTTC
cdr3_aa: CASSLSWTGGYEQYF

d_call: TRBD1
j_call: TRBJ2-7
clone_size: -
v_call: TRBV9
cdr3_nt: TGTGCCAGCAGCGCACAGGGGGCAGGGGAGCAGTACTTC
cdr3_aa: CASSAQGAGEQYF

d_call: -
j_call: TRBJ2-7
clone_size: -
v_call: TRBV6-1
cdr3_nt: TGTGCCACCGGGAGGACAGGGAACCCCTACGAGCAGTACTTC
cdr3_aa: CATGRTGNPYEQYF

d_call: -
j_call: TRBJ2-2
clone_size: -
v_call: TRBV5-8
cdr3_nt: TGTGCCAGCAGCTTACACGGGGAGCTGTTTTTT
cdr3_aa: CASSLHGELFF

d_call: -
j_call: TRBJ1-5
clone_size: -
v_call: TRBV10-2
cdr3_nt: TGCGCCAGCAGTGAGTCGGACCCCTGGTGGCCCCAGCATTTT
cdr3_aa: CASSESDPWWPQHF

d_call: TRBD2
j_call: TRBJ2-3
clone_size: -
v_call: TRBV4-1
cdr3_nt: TGCGCCAGCAGCCATACCGGGACTAGCGGTTTTCGGGGCACAGATACGCAGTATTTT
cdr3_aa: CASSHTGTSGFRGTDTQYF

d_call: -
j_call: TRBJ2-1
clone_size: -
v_call: TRBV2
cdr3_nt: TGTGCCAGCAGCTCGGTTGGCCGGTTCAATGAGCAGTTCTTC
cdr3_aa: CASSSVGRFNEQFF

d_call: -
j_call: TRBJ1-6
clone_size: -
v_call: TRBV5-6
cdr3_nt: TGTGCCAGCAGCTTGTGGGGGGGTAATTCACCCCTCCACTTT
cdr3_aa: CASSLWGGNSPLHF

d_call: -
j_call: TRBJ2-3
clone_size: -
v_call: TRBV9
cdr3_nt: TGTGCCAGCAGCGTAGGTCCAGTGCCAGGGATTGATAGCACAGATACGCAGTATTTT
cdr3_aa: CASSVGPVPGIDSTDTQYF

d_call: TRBD2
j_call: TRBJ2-2
clone_size: -
v_call: TRBV7-2
cdr3_nt: TGTGCCAGCAGCCCTGGGACTAGCCTCATATATTCCGGGGAGCTGTTTTTT
cdr3_aa: CASSPGTSLIYSGELFF

d_call: TRBD2
j_call: TRBJ2-7
clone_size: -
v_call: TRBV6-5
cdr3_nt: TGTGCCAGCAGTTACTCGGGAGCGGGAGGGAGGTACGAGCAGTACTTC
cdr3_aa: CASSYSGAGGRYEQYF

d_call: -
j_call: TRBJ1-1
clone_size: -
v_call: TRBV27
cdr3_nt: TGTGCCAGCAGCCAGACTTGGGGAATGAACACTGAAGCTTTCTTT
cdr3_aa: CASSQTWGMNTEAFF

d_call: TRBD2
j_call: TRBJ2-1
clone_size: -
v_call: TRBV28
cdr3_nt: TGTGCCAGCAGTTTATTGGGGACTAGCGGATACAATGAGCAGTTCTTC
cdr3_aa: CASSLLGTSGYNEQFF

d_call: TRBD1
j_call: TRBJ2-5
clone_size: -
v_call: TRBV5-4
cdr3_nt: TGTGCCAGCAGCCAAGGGGGTCTGGGGACAGGGAAAGAGACCCAGTACTTC
cdr3_aa: CASSQGGLGTGKETQYF